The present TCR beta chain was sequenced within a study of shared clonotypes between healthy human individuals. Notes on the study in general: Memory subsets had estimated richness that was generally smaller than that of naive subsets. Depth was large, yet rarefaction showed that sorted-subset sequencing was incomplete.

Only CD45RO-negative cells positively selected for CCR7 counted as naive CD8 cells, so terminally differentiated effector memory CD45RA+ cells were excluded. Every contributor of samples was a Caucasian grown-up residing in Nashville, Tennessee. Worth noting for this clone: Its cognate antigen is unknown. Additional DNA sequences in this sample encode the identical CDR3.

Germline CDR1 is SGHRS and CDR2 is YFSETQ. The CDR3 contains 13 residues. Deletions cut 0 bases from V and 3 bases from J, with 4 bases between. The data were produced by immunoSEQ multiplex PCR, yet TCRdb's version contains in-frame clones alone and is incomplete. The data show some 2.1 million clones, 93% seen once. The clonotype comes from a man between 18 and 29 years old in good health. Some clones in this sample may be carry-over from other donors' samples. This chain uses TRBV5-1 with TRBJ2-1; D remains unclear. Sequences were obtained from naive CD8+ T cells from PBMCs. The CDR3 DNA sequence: TGCGCCAGCAGCTTGGATCGCTACAATGAGCAGTTCTTC. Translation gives CASSLDRYNEQFF.